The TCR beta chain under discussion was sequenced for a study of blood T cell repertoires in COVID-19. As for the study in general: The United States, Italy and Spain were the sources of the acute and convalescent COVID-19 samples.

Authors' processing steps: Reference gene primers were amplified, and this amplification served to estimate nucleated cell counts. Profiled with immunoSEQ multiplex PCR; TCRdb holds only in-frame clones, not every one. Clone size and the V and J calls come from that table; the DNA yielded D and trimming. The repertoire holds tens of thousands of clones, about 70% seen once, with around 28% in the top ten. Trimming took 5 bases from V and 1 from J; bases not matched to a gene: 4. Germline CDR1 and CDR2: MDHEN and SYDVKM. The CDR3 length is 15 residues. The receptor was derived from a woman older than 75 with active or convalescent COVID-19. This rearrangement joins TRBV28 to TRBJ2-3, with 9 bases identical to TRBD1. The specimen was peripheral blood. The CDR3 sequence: CASSRRTGGTDTQYF. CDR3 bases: TGTGCCAGCAGTCGGAGGACAGGGGGCACAGATACGCAGTATTTT.